This T cell receptor (beta chain) was sequenced in a study of PD-1 blockade in classical Hodgkin lymphoma. Regarding the study as a whole: Complete responders had baseline diversity similar to newly diagnosed patients. By C4D1, diversity of CD4+ TCRs had risen significantly, whereas that of CD8+ TCRs had not. According to reports, newly diagnosed patients had lower baseline TCR diversity than healthy donors, and relapsed/refractory patients had lower baseline TCR diversity still.

In regard to this clone: The antigen is not known.

V was pared by 4 bases and J by 9 bases, with 11 bases of the junction left unmatched. Looked up from germline, CDR1 is SGHTA and CDR2 is FQGNSA. The CDR3 covers 15 residues. Brentuximab vedotin exposure varied among the patients, all of whom had relapsed after autologous stem cell transplantation. Patients showed best responses of complete response, partial response or progressive disease. Sequenced by immunoSEQ multiplex PCR; TCRdb stores in-frame clones only, minus some. The repertoire holds fewer than 25,000 clones, with about 80% as singletons. The clonotype was recovered from a human donor with classical Hodgkin lymphoma. This specimen consisted of peripheral blood mononuclear cells (PBMCs), obtained at baseline. This chain links TRBV7-2 with TRBJ2-7; 11 bases are shared with TRBD1. This chain's CDR3 is CASSWAGTGGSGQYF. The CDR3 DNA follows: TGTGCCAGCAGCTGGGCCGGGACAGGGGGGTCGGGGCAGTACTTC.